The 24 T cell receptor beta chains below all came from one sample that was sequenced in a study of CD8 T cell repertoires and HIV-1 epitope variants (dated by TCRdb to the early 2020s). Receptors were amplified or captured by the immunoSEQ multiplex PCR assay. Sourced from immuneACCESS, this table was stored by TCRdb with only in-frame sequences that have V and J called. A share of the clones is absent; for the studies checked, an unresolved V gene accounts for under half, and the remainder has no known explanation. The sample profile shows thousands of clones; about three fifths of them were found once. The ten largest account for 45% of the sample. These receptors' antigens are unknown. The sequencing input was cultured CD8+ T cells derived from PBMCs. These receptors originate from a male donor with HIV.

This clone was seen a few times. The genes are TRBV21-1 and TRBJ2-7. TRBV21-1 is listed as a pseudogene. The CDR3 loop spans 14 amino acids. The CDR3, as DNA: TGTGCCAGCAGCAAATTTTCAGCCCACTCCGAGCAGTACTTC. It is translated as CASSKFSAHSEQYF.

The CDR3 region is CASSLNTGELFF. CDR3 bases: TGTGCCAGCAGCTTAAACACCGGGGAGCTGTTTTTT. V usage is TRBV7-9 and J usage is TRBJ2-2; unclear D gene. The CDR3 sequence is 12 residues long. V lost 2 bases to trimming and J lost 2 bases, with 0 bases between them. Germline V gives CDR1 SEHNR, CDR2 FQNEAQ (reference sequence).

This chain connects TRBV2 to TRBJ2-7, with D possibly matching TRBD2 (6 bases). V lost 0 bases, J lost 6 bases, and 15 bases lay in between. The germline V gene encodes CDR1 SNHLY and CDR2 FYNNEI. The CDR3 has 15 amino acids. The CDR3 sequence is CASSEAEGPPGEQYF. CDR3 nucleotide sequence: TGTGCCAGCAGTGAAGCGGAGGGTCCCCCAGGCGAGCAGTACTTC.

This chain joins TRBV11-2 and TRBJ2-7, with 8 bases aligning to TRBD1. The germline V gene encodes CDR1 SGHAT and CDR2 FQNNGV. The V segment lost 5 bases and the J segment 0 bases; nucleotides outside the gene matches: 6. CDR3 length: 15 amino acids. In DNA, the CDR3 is TGTGCCAGCAGCACATGGACAGGGAACTCCTACGAGCAGTACTTC. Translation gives CASSTWTGNSYEQYF.

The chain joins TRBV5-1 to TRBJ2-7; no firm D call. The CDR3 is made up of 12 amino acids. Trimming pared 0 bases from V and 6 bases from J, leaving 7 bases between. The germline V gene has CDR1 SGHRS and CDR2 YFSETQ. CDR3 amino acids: CASSLDSGEQYF. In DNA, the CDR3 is TGCGCCAGCAGCTTGGACAGTGGCGAGCAGTACTTC.

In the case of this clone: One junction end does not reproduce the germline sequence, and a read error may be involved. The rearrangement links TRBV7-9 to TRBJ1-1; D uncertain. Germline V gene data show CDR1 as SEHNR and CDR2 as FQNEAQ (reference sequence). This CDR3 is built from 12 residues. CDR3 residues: CASSLVNTEAFF. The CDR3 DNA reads TGTGCCAGCAGCTTAGTCAACACAGAAGCTTTCTTT.

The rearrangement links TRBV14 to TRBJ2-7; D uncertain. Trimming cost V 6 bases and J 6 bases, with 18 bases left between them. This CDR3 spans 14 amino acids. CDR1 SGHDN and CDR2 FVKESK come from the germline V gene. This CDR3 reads CASRPNLQLGEQYF. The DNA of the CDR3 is TGTGCCAGCAGGCCCAATCTTCAATTGGGCGAGCAGTACTTC.

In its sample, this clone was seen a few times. CDR3 coding DNA: TGTGCCAGCAGCCCGTGGGACAGTCTGAACACTGAAGCTTTCTTT. This encodes CASSPWDSLNTEAFF. The J gene is TRBJ1-1, the V gene TRBV7-8; 7 bases fit TRBD1. CDR1 SGHVS and CDR2 FQNEAQ come from the germline V gene. The CDR3 runs to 15 residues. V lost 5 bases and J lost 0; bases outside the gene matches: 6. Full variable domain (rest looked up from reference TRBV7-8 and TRBJ1-1): GAGVSQSPRYKVAKRGQDVALRCDPISGHVSLFWYQQALGQGPEFLTYFQNEAQLDKSGLPSDRFFAERPEGSVSTLKIQRTQQEDSAVYLCASSPWDSLNTEAFFGQGTRLTVV.

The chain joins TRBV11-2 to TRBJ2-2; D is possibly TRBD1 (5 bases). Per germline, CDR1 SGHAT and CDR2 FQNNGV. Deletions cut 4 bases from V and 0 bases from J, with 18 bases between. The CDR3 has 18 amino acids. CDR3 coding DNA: TGTGCCAGCAGCTCCACCCCCGGCAGGGCGCCGAACACCGGGGAGCTGTTTTTT. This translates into CASSSTPGRAPNTGELFF.

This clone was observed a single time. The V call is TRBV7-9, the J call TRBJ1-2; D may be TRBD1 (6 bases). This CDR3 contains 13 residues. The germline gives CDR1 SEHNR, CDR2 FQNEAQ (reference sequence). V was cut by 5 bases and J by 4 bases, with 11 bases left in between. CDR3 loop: CASSPTGSYGYTF. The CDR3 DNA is TGTGCCAGCAGCCCGACAGGTAGCTATGGCTACACCTTC.

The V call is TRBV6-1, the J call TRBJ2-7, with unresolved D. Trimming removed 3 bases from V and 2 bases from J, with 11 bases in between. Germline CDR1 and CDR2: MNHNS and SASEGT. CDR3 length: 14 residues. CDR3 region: CASSDLPPPYEQYF. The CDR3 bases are TGTGCCAGCAGTGATCTGCCCCCTCCCTACGAGCAGTACTTC.

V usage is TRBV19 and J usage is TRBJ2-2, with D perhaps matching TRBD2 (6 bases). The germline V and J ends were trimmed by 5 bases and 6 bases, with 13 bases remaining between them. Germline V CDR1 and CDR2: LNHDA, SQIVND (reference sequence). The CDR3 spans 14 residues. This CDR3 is CASSPLTSSGELFF. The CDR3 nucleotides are TGTGCCAGTAGTCCCCTTACTAGCTCCGGGGAGCTGTTTTTT. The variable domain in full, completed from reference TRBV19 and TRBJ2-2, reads DGGITQSPKYLFRKEGQNVTLSCEQNLNHDAMYWYRQDPGQGLRLIYYSQIVNDFQKGDIAEGYSVSREKKESFPLTVTSAQKNPTAFYLCASSPLTSSGELFFGEGSRLTVL.

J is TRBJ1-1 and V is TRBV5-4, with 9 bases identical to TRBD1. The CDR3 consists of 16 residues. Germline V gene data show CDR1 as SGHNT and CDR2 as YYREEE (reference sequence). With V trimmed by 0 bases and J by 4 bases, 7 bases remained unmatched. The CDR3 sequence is CASSLGRGDRVTEAFF. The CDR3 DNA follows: TGTGCCAGCAGCTTGGGTCGGGGGGACAGGGTCACTGAAGCTTTCTTT.

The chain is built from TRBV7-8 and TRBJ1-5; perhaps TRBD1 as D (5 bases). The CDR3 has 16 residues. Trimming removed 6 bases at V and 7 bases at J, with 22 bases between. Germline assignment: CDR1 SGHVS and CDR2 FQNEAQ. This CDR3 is CASSLTQVGAGQPQHF. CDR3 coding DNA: TGTGCCAGCAGTCTTACCCAGGTCGGGGCAGGGCAGCCCCAGCATTTT.

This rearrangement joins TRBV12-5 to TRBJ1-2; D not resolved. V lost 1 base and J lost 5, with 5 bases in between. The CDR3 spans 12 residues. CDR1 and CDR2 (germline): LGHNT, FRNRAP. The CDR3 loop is CASGLEDYGYTF. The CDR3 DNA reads TGTGCTAGTGGTTTGGAAGATTATGGCTACACCTTC.

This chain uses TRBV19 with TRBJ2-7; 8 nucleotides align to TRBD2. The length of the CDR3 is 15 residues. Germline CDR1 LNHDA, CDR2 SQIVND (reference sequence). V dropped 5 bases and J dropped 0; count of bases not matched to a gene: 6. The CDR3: CASSVKRGHSYEQYF. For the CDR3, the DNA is TGTGCCAGTAGTGTCAAGCGGGGGCACTCCTACGAGCAGTACTTC.

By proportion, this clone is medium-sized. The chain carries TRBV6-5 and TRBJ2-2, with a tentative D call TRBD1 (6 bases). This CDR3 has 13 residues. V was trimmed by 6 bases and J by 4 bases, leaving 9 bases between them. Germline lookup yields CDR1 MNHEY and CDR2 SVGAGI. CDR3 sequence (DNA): TGTGCCAGCAGCTCGGACAGCACCGGGGAGCTGTTTTTT. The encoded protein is CASSSDSTGELFF.

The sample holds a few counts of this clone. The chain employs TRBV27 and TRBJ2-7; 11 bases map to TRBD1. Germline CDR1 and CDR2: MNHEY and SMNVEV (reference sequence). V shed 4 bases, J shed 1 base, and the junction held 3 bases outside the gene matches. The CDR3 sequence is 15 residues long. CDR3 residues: CASSSGQGDSYEQYF. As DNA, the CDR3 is TGTGCCAGCAGTTCGGGACAGGGGGATTCCTACGAGCAGTACTTC.

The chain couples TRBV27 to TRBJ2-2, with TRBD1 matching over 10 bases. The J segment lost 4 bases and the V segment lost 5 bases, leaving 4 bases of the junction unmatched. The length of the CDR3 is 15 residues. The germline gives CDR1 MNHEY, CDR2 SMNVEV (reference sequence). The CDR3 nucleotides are TGTGCCAGCAGTCTCTGGACAGGGGGCACCGGGGAGCTGTTTTTT. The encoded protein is CASSLWTGGTGELFF.

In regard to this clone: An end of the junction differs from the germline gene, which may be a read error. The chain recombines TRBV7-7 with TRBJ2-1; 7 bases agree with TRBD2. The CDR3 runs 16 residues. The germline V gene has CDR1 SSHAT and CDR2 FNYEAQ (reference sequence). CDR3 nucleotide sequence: TGTGCTAGCAGCTTAGGCGGTTCTAGCGGAACGAATGAGCAGTTCTTC. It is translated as CASSLGGSSGTNEQFF.

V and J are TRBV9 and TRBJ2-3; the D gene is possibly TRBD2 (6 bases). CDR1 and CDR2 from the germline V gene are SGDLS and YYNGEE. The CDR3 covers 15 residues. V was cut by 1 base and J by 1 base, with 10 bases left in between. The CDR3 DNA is TGTGCCAGCAGCGTAAGTGGACTACGCACAGATACGCAGTATTTT. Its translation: CASSVSGLRTDTQYF.

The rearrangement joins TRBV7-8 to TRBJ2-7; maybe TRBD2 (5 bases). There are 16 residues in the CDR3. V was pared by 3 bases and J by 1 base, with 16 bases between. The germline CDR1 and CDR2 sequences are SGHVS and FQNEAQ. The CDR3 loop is CASSFSREGGSYEQYF. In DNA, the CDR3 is TGTGCCAGCAGCTTCTCCCGAGAGGGTGGGTCCTACGAGCAGTACTTC.

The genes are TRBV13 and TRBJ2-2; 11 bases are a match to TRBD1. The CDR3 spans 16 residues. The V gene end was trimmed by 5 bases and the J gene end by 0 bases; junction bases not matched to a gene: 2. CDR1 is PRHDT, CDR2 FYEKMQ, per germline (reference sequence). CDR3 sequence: CASSGGQGANTGELFF. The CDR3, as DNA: TGTGCCAGCAGCGGGGGACAGGGGGCGAACACCGGGGAGCTGTTTTTT. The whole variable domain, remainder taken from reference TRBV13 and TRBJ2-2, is AAGVIQSPRHLIKEKRETATLKCYPIPRHDTVYWYQQGPGQDPQFLISFYEKMQSDKGSIPDRFSAQQFSDYHSELNMSSLELGDSALYFCASSGGQGANTGELFFGEGSRLTVL.

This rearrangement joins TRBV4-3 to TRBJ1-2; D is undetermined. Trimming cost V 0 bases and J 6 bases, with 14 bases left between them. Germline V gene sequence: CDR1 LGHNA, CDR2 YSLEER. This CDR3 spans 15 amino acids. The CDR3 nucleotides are TGCGCCAGCAGCCAAGATCTAGGGTGGTTGGATGGCTACACCTTC. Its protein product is CASSQDLGWLDGYTF.